This TCR beta chain was sequenced for a study of PD-L1 blockade in urothelial cancer. The wider study: Between 0 and 3 prior chemotherapy regimens had been given to patients. Blood was subjected to analysis at 3 weeks (second dose) and 6 weeks following treatment start.

The assay was immunoSEQ multiplex PCR, and TCRdb's table has in-frame clones only and misses some. This sample has more than 90,000 clones, with around 87% found just once. Indicated time point: pretreatment peripheral blood. The origin of this receptor is a man aged 55 to 69 with urothelial cancer. Sequenced here: PBMCs, sampled around atezolizumab (anti-PD-L1) treatment.

The CDR3 nucleotides read TGCGCCAGCAGCCAGTTTCTAGCTGCGGATGAGCAGTTCTTC. Protein sequence: CASSQFLAADEQFF. The chain carries TRBV4-1 and TRBJ2-1; tentatively, D is TRBD2 (5 bases). V was pared by 3 bases and J by 8 bases, with 14 bases between. CDR1 is MGHRA and CDR2 is YSYEKL in the germline V gene. This CDR3 has 14 amino acids.